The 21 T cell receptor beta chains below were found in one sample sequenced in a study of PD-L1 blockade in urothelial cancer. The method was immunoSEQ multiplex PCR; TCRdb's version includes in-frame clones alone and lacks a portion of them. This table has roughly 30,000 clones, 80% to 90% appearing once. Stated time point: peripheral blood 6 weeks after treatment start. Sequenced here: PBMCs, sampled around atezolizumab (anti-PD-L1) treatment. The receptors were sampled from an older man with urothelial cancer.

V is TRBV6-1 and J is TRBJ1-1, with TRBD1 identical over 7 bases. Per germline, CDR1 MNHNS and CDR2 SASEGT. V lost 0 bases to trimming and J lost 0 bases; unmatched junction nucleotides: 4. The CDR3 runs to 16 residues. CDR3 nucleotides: TGTGCCAGCAGTGAAGCAGGGGGCAGGGTGAACACTGAAGCTTTCTTT. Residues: CASSEAGGRVNTEAFF.

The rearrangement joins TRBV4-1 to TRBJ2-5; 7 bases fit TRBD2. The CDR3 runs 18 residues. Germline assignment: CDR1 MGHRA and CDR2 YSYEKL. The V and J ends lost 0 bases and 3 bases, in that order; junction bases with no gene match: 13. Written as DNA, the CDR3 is TGCGCCAGCAGCCAAGATCGTGGGGGGGACGCCGGTAAAGAGACCCAGTACTTC. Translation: CASSQDRGGDAGKETQYF.

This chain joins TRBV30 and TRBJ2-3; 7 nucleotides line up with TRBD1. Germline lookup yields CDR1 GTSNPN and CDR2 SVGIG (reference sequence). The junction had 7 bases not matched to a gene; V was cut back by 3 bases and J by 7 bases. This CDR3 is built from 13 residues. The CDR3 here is CAWRGNRGHTQYF. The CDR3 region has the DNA TGTGCCTGGAGGGGGAACAGGGGACATACGCAGTATTTT. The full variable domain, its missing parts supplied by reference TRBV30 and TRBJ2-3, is SQTIHQWPATLVQPVGSPLSLECTVEGTSNPNLYWYRQAAGRGLQLLFYSVGIGQISSEVPQNLSASRPQDRQFILSSKKLLLSDSGFYLCAWRGNRGHTQYFGPGTRLTVL.

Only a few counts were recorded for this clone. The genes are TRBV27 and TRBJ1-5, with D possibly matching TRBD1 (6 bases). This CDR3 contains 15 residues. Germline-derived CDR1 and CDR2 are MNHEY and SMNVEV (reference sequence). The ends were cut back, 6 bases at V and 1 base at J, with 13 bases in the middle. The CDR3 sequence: CASRYRQVSNQPQHF. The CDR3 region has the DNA TGTGCCAGCAGATATAGACAGGTAAGCAATCAGCCCCAGCATTTT.

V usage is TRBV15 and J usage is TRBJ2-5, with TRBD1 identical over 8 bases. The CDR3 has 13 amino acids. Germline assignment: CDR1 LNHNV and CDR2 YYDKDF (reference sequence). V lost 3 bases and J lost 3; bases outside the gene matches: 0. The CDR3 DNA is TGTGCCACCAGCAGGGGACAGGAAGAGACCCAGTACTTC. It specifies CATSRGQEETQYF.

The CDR3 sequence: CASSKKNTPHSGQNTGELFF. As DNA, the CDR3 is TGTGCCAGCAGCAAGAAGAACACCCCCCACTCGGGACAGAACACCGGGGAGCTGTTTTTT. The rearrangement joins TRBV21-1 to TRBJ2-2; TRBD1 was called by the table and not checked on the DNA. TRBV21-1 is tagged as a pseudogene. The CDR3 length is 20 residues.

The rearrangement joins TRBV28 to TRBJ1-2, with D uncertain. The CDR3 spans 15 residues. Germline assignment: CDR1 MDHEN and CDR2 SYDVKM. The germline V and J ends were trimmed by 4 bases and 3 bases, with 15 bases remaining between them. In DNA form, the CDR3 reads TGTGCCAGCAGTTCCGCAACCGGTGGTGACTATGGCTACACCTTC. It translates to CASSSATGGDYGYTF.

The CDR3 here is CASSLLMGGNEQFF. CDR3 DNA: TGTGCCAGCAGCTTACTTATGGGGGGCAATGAGCAGTTCTTC. V gene TRBV7-2 combines with J gene TRBJ2-1; possible D gene TRBD2, 6 bases. The germline gives CDR1 SGHTA, CDR2 FQGNSA. There are 14 residues in the CDR3. The ends were cut back, 2 bases at V and 6 bases at J, with 11 bases in the middle.

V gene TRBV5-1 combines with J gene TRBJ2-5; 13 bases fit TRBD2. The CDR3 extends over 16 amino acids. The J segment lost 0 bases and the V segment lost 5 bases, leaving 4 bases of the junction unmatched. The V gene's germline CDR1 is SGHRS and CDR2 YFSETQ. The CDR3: CASRRLAGGNQETQYF. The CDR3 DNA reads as TGCGCCAGCAGAAGACTAGCGGGAGGAAACCAAGAGACCCAGTACTTC. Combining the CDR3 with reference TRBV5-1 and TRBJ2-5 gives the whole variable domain KAGVTQTPRYLIKTRGQQVTLSCSPISGHRSVSWYQQTPGQGLQFLFEYFSETQRNKGNFPGRFSGRQFSNSRSEMNVSTLELGDSALYLCASRRLAGGNQETQYFGPGTRLLVL.

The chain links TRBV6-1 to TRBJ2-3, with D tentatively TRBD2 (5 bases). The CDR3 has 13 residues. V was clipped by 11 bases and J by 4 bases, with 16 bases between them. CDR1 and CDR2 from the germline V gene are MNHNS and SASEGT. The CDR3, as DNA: TGTGCCGGAAGCGGTCTCACCCCAGATACGCAGTATTTT. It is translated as CAGSGLTPDTQYF.

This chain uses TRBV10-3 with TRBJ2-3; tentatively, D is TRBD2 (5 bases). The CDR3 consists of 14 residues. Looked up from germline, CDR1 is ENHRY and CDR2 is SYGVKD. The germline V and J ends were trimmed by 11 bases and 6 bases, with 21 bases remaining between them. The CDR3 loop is CASRAVRASDTQYF. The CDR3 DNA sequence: TGTGCCTCTAGAGCAGTGCGGGCGTCCGATACGCAGTATTTT.

The CDR3 loop is CATLRENNEQFF. In nucleotides, the CDR3 is TGTGCCACCCTCCGGGAGAACAATGAGCAGTTCTTC. V gene TRBV15 combines with J gene TRBJ2-1; D is possibly TRBD2 (6 bases). Per germline, CDR1 LNHNV and CDR2 YYDKDF (reference sequence). The CDR3 totals 12 residues. V was pared by 8 bases and J by 5 bases, with 10 bases between.

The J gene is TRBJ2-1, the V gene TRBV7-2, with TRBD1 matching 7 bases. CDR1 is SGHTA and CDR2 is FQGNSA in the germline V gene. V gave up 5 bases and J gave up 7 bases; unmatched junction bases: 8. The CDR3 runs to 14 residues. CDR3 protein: CASSPTRTGNEQFF. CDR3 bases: TGTGCCAGCAGCCCGACCCGGACAGGTAATGAGCAGTTCTTC. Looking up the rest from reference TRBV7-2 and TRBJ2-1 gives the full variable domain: GAGVSQSPSNKVTEKGKDVELRCDPISGHTALYWYRQSLGQGLEFLIYFQGNSAPDKSGLPSDRFSAERTGGSVSTLTIQRTQQEDSAVYLCASSPTRTGNEQFFGPGTRLTVL.

This CDR3 is CASSQDGRGGRGNIQYF. The CDR3 DNA reads as TGCGCCAGCAGCCAAGATGGGAGAGGGGGCAGGGGCAACATTCAGTACTTC. The rearrangement uses TRBV4-1 and TRBJ2-4; 7 positions match TRBD1. The J segment lost 7 bases and the V segment lost 0 bases, leaving 12 bases of the junction unmatched. The CDR3 spans 17 residues. From germline, CDR1 is MGHRA and CDR2 YSYEKL.

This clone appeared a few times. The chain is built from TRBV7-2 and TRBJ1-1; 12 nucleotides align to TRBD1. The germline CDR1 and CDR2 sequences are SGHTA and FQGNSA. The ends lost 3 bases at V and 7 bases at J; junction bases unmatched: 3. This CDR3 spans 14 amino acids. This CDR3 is CASSLGQGAVEAFF. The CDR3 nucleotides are TGTGCCAGCAGCTTGGGACAGGGGGCCGTTGAAGCTTTCTTT.

As DNA, the CDR3 is TGCGCCAGCAGACCCCCCGGACAGGGGGCAGAGCAGTACTTC. It encodes CASRPPGQGAEQYF. This chain connects TRBV5-1 to TRBJ2-7; the match to TRBD1 covers 11 bases. V gave up 5 bases and J gave up 7 bases; unmatched junction bases: 8. Germline V CDR1 and CDR2: SGHRS, YFSETQ. CDR3 length: 14 residues.

CDR3 protein: CASTMGQVNEQFF. The CDR3 bases are TGTGCCAGCACCATGGGACAGGTTAATGAGCAGTTCTTC. The chain couples TRBV5-6 to TRBJ2-1; 8 bases agree with TRBD1. Trimming removed 6 bases from V and 7 bases from J; junction bases left unmatched: 6. Per germline, CDR1 SGHDT and CDR2 YYEEEE. There are 13 residues in the CDR3.

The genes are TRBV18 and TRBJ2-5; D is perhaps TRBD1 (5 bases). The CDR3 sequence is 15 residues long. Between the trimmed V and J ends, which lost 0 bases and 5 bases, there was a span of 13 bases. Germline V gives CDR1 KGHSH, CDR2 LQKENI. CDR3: CASSPPDSKGETQYF. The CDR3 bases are TGTGCCAGCTCACCACCGGATTCTAAGGGGGAGACCCAGTACTTC.

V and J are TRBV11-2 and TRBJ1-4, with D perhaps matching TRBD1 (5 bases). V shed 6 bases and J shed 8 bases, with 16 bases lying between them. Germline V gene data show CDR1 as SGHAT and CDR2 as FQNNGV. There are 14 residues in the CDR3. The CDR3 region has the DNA TGTGCCAGCAGACCAGGGCAGGGTACCGAAAAACTGTTTTTT. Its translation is CASRPGQGTEKLFF.

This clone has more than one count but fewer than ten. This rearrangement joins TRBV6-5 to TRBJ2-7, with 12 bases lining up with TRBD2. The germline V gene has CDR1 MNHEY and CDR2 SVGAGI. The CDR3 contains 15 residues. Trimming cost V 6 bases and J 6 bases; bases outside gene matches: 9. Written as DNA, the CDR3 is TGTGCCAGCAGCCAACGACTAGCGGGGGCTTTCGAGCAGTACTTC. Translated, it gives CASSQRLAGAFEQYF.

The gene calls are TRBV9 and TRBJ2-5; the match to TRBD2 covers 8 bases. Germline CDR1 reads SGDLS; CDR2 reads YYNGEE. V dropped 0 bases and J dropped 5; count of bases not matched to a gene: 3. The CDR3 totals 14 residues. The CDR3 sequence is CASSVAGGLETQYF. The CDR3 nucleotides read TGTGCCAGCAGCGTAGCGGGAGGGTTGGAGACCCAGTACTTC.